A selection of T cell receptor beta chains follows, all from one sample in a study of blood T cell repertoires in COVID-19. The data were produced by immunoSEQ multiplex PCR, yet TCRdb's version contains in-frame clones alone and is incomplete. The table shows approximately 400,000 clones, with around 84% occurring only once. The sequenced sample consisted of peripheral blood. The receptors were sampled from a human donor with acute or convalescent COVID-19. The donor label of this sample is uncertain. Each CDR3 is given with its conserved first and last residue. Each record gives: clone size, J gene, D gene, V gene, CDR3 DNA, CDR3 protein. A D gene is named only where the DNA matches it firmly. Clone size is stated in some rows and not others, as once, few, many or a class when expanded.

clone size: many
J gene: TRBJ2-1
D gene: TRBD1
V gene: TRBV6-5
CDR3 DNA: TGTGCCAGCATTAAAAACGAGGGACAGGCCATGGGACAGTTCTTC
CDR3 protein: CASIKNEGQAMGQFF

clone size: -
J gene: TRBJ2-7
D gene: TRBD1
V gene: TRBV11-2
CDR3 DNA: TGTGCCAGCAGGTATAGGACAGGCGCCGGCGCAAGCGAGCAGTACTTC
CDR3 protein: CASRYRTGAGASEQYF

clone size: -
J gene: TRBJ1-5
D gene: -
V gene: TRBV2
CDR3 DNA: TGTGCCAGCAGTGGGGAGGGGAGCAATCAGCCCCAGCATTTT
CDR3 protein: CASSGEGSNQPQHF

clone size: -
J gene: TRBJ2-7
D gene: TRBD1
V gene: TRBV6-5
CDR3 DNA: TGTGCCAGCAGTTACAGACAGGGGATCAGCTCCTACGAGCAGTACTTC
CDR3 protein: CASSYRQGISSYEQYF

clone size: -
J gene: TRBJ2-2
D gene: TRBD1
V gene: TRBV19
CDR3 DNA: TGTGCCAGTACGGCCTGGGGACAGGGAAAGTTAAGCAGGGAGCTGTTTTTT
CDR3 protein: CASTAWGQGKLSRELFF

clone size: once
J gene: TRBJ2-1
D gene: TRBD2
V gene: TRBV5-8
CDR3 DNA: TGTGCCAGCAGCGGGACTAGCGGGGGGGTGAGCGAGCAGTTCTTC
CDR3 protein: CASSGTSGGVSEQFF

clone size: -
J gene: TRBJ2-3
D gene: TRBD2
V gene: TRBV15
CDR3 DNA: TGTGCCACCAGCAGAGGACTAGCGGGTGGCGCAGATACGCAGTATTTT
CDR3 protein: CATSRGLAGGADTQYF

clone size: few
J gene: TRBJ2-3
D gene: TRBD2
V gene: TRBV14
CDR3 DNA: TGTGCCAGCAGCCAAAGATGGCGGGAGAGGGCAGATACGCAGTATTTT
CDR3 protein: CASSQRWRERADTQYF

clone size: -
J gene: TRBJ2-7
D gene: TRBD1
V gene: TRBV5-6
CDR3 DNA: TGTGCCAGCAGCGGGGGACAGGCCCGGTGGGAAGAGCAGTACTTC
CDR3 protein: CASSGGQARWEEQYF

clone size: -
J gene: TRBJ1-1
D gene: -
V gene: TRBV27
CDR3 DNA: TGTGCCAGCAGTCAAGTTGGCCGCAACACTGAAGCTTTCTTT
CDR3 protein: CASSQVGRNTEAFF

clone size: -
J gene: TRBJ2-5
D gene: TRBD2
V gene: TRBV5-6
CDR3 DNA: TGTGCCAGCAGCTTCGGGACTACACAAGAGACCCAGTACTTC
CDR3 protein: CASSFGTTQETQYF

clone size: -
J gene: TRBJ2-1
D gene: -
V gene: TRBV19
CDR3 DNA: TGTGCCAGTAGTGTGAACCAGGGGTTTCATGAGCAGTTCTTC
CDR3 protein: CASSVNQGFHEQFF

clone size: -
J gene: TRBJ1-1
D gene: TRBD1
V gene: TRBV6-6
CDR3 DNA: TGTGCCAGCTATTCCGGGACAGGGTCGGTCGCTGAAGCTTTCTTT
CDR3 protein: CASYSGTGSVAEAFF

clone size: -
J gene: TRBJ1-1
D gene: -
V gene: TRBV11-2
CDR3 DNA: TGTGCCAGCAGCGGTCTTCCAGATACGAACACTGAAGCTTTCTTT
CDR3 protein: CASSGLPDTNTEAFF

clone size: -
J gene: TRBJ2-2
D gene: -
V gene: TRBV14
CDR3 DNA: TGTGCCAGCAGCCATCATCGGGGCACCGGGGAGCTGTTTTTT
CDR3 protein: CASSHHRGTGELFF

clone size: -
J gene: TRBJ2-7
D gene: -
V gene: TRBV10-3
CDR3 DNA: TGTGCCATCAGTGATAGTTCACAGAATACGTTGGAGCAGTACTTC
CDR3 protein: CAISDSSQNTLEQYF

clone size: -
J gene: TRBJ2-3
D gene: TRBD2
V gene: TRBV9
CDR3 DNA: TGTGCCAGCAGCGTAGACAGCGGGATCAGGGATGATACGCAGTATTTT
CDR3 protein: CASSVDSGIRDDTQYF

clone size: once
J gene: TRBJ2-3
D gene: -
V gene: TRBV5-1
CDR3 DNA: TGCGCCAGCAGCCCCTATGTGGCCGGAGGATATACGCAGTATTTT
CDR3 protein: CASSPYVAGGYTQYF

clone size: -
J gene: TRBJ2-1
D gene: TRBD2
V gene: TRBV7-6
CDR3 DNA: TGTGCCAGCAGCTTAGGATTTACGACTAGCGGATCCAATGAGCAGTTCTTC
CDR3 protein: CASSLGFTTSGSNEQFF

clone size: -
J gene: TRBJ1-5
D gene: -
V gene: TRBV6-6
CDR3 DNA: TGTGCCAGCAGACGACAGCGGAGAGTATTCGACAATCAGCCCCAGCATTTT
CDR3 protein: CASRRQRRVFDNQPQHF

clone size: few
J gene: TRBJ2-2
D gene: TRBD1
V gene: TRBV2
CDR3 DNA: TGTGCCAGCAGGGACGGACAGGGGACTCCGAACACCGGGGAGCTGTTTTTT
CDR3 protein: CASRDGQGTPNTGELFF

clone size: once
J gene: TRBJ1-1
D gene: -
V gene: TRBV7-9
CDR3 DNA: TGTGCCAGCAGCTGGACAGCGAACACTGAAGCTTTCTTT
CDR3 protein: CASSWTANTEAFF

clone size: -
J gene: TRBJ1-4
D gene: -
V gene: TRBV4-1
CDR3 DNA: TGCGCCAGTTCCCGGACAAGTTATAATGAAAAACTGTTTTTT
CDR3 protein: CASSRTSYNEKLFF

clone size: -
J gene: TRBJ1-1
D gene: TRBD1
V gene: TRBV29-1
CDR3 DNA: TGCAGCGTTGTCACAGGGGGAGGAGTGCGGGAGTCTTTCTTT
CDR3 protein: CSVVTGGGVRESFF

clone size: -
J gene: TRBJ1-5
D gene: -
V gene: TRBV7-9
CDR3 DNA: TGTGCCAGCACCTGGGGAACGGGGAATCAGCCCCAGCATTTT
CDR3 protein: CASTWGTGNQPQHF